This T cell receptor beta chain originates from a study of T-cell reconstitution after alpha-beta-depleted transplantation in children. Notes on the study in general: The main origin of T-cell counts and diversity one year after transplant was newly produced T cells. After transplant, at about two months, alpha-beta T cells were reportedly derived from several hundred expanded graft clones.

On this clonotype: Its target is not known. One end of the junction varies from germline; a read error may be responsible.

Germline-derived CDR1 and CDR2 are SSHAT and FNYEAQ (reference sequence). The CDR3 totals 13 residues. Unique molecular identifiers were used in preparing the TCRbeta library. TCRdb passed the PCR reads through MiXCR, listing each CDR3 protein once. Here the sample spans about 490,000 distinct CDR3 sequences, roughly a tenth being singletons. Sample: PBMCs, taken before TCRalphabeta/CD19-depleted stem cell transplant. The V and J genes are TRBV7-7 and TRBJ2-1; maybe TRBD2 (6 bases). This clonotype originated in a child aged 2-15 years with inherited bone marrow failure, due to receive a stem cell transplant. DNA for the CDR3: TGTGCTAGCAGCGAGTCTAGCGCCAATGAGCAGTTCTTC. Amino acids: CASSESSANEQFF.